The T cell receptor (beta chain) under discussion was sequenced for a study of monozygotic twins with inflammatory bowel disease. General study findings and limits: Patients with IBD had less TCRbeta diversity (inverse Simpson) than their healthy co-twins. Variability in patient repertoires may have come partly from differing immunosuppressive treatments.

In germline, CDR1 is MDHEN, CDR2 SYDVKM. CDR3 length: 15 residues. Reprocessing the 5' RACE reads, TCRdb reports a single entry for every CDR3 protein and omits DNA. The repertoire shows some 160,000 distinct CDR3 sequences; the top ten hold 7.4%. Note on this clonotype: What it recognizes is unknown.

This chain uses TRBV28 with TRBJ1-2. This sequence originates from a human donor with ulcerative colitis or Crohn's disease, or a healthy co-twin of an affected twin (not recorded which). Sequencing was done on a sample of blood. CDR3 residues: CASSLAAGLNYGYTF.